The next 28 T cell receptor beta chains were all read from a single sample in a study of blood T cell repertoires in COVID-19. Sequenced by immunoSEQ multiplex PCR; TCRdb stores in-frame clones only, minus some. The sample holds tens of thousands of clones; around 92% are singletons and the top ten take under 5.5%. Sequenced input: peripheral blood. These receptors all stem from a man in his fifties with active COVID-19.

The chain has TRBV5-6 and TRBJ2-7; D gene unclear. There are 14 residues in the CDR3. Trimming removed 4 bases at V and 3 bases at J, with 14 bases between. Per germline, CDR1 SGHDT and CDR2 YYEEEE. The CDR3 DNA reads TGTGCCAGCAGCCCGAGTGAACAGCACTACGAGCAGTACTTC. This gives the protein CASSPSEQHYEQYF.

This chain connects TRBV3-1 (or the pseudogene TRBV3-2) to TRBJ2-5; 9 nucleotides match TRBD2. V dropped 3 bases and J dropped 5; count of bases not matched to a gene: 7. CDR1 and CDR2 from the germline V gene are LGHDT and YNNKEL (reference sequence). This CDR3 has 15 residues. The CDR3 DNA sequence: TGTGCCAGCAGCCATGCTAGCGGGACGGGCGAGACCCAGTACTTC. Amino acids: CASSHASGTGETQYF.

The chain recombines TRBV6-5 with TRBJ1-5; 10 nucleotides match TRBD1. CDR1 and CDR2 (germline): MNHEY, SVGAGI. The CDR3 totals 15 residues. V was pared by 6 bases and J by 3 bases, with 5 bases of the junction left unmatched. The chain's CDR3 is CASSATGGVNQPQHF. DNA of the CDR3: TGTGCCAGCAGCGCGACAGGGGGCGTCAATCAGCCCCAGCATTTT.

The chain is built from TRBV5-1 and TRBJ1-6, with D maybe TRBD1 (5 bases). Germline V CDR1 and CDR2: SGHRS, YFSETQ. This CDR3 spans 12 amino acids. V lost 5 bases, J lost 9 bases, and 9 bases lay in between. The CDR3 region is CASRVGVSPLHF. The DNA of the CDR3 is TGCGCCAGCAGAGTAGGGGTTTCACCCCTCCACTTT. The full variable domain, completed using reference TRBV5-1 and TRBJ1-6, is KAGVTQTPRYLIKTRGQQVTLSCSPISGHRSVSWYQQTPGQGLQFLFEYFSETQRNKGNFPGRFSGRQFSNSRSEMNVSTLELGDSALYLCASRVGVSPLHFGNGTRLTVT.

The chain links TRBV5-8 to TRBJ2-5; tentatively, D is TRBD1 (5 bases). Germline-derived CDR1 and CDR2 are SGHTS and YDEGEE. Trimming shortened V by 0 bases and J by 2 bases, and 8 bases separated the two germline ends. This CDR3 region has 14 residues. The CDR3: CASSLGRQQETQYF. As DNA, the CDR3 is TGTGCCAGCAGCTTGGGGCGACAGCAAGAGACCCAGTACTTC.

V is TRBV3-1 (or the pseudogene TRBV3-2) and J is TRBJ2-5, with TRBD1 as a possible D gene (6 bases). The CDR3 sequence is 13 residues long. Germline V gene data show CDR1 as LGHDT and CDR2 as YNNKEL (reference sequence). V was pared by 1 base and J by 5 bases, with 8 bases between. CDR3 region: CASSQGGLETQYF. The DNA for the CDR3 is TGTGCCAGCAGCCAAGGGGGGCTGGAGACCCAGTACTTC.

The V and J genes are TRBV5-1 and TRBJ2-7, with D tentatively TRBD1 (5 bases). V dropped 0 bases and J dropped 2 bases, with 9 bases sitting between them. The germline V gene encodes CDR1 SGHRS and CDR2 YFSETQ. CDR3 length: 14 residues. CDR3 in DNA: TGCGCCAGCAGCTTGGAGGTGGACACCTACGAGCAGTACTTC. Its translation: CASSLEVDTYEQYF.

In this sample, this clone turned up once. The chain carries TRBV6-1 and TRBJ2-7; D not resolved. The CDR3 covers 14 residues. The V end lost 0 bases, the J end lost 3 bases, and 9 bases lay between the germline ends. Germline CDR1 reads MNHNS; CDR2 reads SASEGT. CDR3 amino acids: CASSEAVHIYEQYF. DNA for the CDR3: TGTGCCAGCAGTGAAGCGGTGCACATCTACGAGCAGTACTTC.

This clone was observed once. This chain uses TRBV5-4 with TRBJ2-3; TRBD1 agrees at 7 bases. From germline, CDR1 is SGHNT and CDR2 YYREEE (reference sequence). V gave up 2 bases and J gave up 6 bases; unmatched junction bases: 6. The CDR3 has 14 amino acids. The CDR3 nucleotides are TGTGCCAGCAGCTTAGTGGAACAGGGGGATACGCAGTATTTT. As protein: CASSLVEQGDTQYF.

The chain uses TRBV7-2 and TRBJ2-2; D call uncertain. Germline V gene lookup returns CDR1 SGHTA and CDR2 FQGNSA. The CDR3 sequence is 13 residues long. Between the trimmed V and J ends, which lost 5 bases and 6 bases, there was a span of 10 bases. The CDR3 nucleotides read TGTGCCAGCAGCCCCCACTCGGCCGGGGAGCTGTTTTTT. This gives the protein CASSPHSAGELFF. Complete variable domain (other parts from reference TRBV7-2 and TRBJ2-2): GAGVSQSPSNKVTEKGKDVELRCDPISGHTALYWYRQSLGQGLEFLIYFQGNSAPDKSGLPSDRFSAERTGGSVSTLTIQRTQQEDSAVYLCASSPHSAGELFFGEGSRLTVL.

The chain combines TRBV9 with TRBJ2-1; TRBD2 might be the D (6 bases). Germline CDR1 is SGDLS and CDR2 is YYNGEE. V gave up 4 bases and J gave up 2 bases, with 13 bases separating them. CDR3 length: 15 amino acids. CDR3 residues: CASSLAGITYNEQFF. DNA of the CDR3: TGTGCCAGCAGCCTTGCGGGGATCACCTACAATGAGCAGTTCTTC.

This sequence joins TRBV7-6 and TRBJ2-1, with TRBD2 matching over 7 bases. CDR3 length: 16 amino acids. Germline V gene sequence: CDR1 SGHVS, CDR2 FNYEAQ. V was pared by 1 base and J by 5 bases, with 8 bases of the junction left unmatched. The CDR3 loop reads CASSLESRGRNNEQFF. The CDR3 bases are TGTGCCAGCAGCTTAGAGTCGCGGGGGAGGAACAATGAGCAGTTCTTC.

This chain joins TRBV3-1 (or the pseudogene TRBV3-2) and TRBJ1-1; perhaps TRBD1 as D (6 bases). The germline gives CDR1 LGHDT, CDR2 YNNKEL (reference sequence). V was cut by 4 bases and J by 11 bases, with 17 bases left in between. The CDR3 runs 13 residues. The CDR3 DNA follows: TGTGCCAGCAGCCCGACAGGTGGGAATGGGGCTTTCTTT. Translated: CASSPTGGNGAFF.

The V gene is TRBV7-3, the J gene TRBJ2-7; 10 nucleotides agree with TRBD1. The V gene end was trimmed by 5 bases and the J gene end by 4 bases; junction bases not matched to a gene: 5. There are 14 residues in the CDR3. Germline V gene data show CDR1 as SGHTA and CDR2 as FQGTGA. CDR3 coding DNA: TGTGCCAGCAGCGTCGGACAGGGGGGTTACGAGCAGTACTTC. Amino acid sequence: CASSVGQGGYEQYF.

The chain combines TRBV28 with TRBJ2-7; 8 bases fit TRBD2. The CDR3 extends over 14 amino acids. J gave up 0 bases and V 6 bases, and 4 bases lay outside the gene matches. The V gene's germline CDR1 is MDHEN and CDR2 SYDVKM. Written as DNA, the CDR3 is TGTGCCAGCAGAACTAGCGGTTTCTCCTACGAGCAGTACTTC. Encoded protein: CASRTSGFSYEQYF.

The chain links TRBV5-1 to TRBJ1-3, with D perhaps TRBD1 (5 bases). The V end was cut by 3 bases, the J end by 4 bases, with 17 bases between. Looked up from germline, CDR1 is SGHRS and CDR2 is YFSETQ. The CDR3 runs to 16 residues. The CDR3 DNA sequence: TGCGCCAGCAGCTCCTCTACTCAGGGCAGCGGAAACACCATATATTTT. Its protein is CASSSSTQGSGNTIYF. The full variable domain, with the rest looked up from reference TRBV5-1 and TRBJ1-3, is KAGVTQTPRYLIKTRGQQVTLSCSPISGHRSVSWYQQTPGQGLQFLFEYFSETQRNKGNFPGRFSGRQFSNSRSEMNVSTLELGDSALYLCASSSSTQGSGNTIYFGEGSWLTVV.

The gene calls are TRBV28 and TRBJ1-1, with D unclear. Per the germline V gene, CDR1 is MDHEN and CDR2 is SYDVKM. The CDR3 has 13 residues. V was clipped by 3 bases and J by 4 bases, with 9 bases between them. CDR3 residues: CASSFGLSTEAFF. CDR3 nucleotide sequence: TGTGCCAGCAGTTTTGGGCTCAGCACTGAAGCTTTCTTT. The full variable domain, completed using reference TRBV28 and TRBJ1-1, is DVKVTQSSRYLVKRTGEKVFLECVQDMDHENMFWYRQDPGLGLRLIYFSYDVKMKEKGDIPEGYSVSREKKERFSLILESASTNQTSMYLCASSFGLSTEAFFGQGTRLTVV.

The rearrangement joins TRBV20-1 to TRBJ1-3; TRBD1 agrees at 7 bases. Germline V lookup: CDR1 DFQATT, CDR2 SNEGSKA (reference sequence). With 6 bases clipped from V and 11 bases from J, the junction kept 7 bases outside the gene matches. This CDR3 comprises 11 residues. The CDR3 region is CSAPRGLAIYF. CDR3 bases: TGCAGTGCCCCTAGGGGGCTGGCCATATATTTT.

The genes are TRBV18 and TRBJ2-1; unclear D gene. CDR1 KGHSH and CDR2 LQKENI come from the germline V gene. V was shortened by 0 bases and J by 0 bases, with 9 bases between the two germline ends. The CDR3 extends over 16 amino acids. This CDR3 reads CASSPPEVSSYNEQFF. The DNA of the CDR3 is TGTGCCAGCTCACCACCTGAGGTGAGCTCCTACAATGAGCAGTTCTTC.

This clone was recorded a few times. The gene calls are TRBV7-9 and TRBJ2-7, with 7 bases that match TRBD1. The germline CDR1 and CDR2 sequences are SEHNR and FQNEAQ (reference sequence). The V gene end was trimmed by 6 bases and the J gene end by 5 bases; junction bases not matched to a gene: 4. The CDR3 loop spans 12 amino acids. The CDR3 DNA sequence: TGTGCCAGCAGACGAGACAGGGACGAGCAGTACTTC. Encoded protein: CASRRDRDEQYF. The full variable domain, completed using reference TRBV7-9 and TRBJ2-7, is DTGVSQNPRHKITKRGQNVTFRCDPISEHNRLYWYRQTLGQGPEFLTYFQNEAQLEKSRLLSDRFSAERPKGSFSTLEIQRTEQGDSAMYLCASRRDRDEQYFGPGTRLTVT.

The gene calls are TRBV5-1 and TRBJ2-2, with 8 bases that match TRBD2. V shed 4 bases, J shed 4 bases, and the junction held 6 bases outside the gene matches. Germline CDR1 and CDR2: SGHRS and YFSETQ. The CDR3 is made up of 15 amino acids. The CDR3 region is CASSPLAERTGELFF. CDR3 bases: TGCGCCAGCAGCCCACTAGCGGAGCGCACCGGGGAGCTGTTTTTT. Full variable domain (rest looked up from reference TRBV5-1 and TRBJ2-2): KAGVTQTPRYLIKTRGQQVTLSCSPISGHRSVSWYQQTPGQGLQFLFEYFSETQRNKGNFPGRFSGRQFSNSRSEMNVSTLELGDSALYLCASSPLAERTGELFFGEGSRLTVL.

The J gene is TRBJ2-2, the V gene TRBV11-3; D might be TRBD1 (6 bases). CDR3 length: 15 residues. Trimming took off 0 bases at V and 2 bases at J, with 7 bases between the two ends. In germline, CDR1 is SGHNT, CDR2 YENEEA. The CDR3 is CASSLDRGNTGELFF. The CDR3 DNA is TGTGCCAGCAGCTTAGACAGGGGAAACACCGGGGAGCTGTTTTTT. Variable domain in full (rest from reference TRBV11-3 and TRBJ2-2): EAGVVQSPRYKIIEKKQPVAFWCNPISGHNTLYWYLQNLGQGPELLIRYENEEAVDDSQLPKDRFSAERLKGVDSTLKIQPAELGDSAVYLCASSLDRGNTGELFFGEGSRLTVL.

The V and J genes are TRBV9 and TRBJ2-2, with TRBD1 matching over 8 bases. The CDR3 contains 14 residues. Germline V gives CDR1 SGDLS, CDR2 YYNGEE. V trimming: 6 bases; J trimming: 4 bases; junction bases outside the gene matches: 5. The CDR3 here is CASTKQGGTGELFF. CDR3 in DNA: TGTGCCAGCACCAAACAGGGGGGCACCGGGGAGCTGTTTTTT.

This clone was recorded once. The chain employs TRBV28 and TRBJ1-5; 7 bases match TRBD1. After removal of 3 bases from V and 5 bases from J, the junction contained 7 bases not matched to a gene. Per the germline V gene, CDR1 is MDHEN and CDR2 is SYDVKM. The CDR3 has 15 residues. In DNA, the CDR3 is TGTGCCAGCAGTTTGGGGGACAGACAACATCAGCCCCAGCATTTT. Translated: CASSLGDRQHQPQHF.

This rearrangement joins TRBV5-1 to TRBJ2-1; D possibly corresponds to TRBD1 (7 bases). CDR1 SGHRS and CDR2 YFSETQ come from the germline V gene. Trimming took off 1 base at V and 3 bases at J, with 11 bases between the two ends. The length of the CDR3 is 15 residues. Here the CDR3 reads CASSLQGEDYNEQFF. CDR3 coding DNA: TGCGCCAGCAGCTTGCAGGGGGAGGACTACAATGAGCAGTTCTTC.

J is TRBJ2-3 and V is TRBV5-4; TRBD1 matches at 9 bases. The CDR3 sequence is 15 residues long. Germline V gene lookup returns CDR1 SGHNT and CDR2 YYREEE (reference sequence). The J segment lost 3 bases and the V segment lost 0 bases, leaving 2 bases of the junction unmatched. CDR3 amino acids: CASSLAGQGTDTQYF. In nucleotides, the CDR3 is TGTGCCAGCAGCTTGGCGGGACAGGGAACAGATACGCAGTATTTT.

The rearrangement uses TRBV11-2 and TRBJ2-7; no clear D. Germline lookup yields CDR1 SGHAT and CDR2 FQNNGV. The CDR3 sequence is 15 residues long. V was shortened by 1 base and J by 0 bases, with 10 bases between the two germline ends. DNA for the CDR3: TGTGCCAGCAGCTTAGCAGAAGTAAGCTCCTACGAGCAGTACTTC. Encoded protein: CASSLAEVSSYEQYF.

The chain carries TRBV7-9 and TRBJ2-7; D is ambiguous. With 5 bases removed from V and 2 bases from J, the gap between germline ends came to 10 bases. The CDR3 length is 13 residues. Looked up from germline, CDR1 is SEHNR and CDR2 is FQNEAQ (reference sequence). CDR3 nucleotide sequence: TGTGCCAGCAGCCGTGACAAACCCTACGAGCAGTACTTC. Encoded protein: CASSRDKPYEQYF.